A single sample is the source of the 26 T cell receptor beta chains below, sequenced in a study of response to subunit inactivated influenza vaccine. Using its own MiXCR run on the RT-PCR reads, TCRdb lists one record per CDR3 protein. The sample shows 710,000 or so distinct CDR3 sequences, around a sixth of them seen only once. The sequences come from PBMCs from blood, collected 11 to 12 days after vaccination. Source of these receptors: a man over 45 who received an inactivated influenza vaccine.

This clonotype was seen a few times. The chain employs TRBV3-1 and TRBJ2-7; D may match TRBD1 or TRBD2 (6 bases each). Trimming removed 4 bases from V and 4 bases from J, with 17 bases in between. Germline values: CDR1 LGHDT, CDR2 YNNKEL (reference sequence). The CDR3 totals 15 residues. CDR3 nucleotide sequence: TGTGCCAGCAGCCCCTTGGGGGGCTTCCTTTACGAGCAGTACTTC. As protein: CASSPLGGFLYEQYF.

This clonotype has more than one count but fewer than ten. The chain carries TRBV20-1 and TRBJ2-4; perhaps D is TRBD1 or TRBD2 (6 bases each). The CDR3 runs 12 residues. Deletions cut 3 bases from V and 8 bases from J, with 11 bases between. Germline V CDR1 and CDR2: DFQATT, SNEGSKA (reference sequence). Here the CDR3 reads CSARSGGDIQYF. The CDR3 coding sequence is TGCAGTGCTAGGTCCGGGGGCGACATTCAGTACTTC.

The CDR3 DNA reads as TGTGCCAGCAGCTGGACTAGCGAAGAGACCCAGTACTTC. It specifies CASSWTSEETQYF. V and J are TRBV5-6 and TRBJ2-5; 9 nucleotides line up with TRBD2. J lost 3 bases, V lost 3 bases, and 0 bases had no gene match. In germline, CDR1 is SGHDT, CDR2 YYEEEE. This CDR3 contains 13 residues.

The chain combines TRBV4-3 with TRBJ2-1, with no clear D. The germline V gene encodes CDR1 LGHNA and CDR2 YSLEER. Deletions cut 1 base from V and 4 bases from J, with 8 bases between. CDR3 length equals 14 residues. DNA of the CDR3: TGCGCCAGCAGCCAAGTAAGGCAGTACAATGAGCAGTTCTTC. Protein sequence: CASSQVRQYNEQFF.

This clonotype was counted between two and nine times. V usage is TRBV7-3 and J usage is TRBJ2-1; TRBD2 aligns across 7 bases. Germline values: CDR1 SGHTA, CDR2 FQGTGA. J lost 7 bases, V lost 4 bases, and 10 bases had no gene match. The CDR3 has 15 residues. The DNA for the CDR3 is TGTGCCAGCAGCTACGGCGGGAGACGGCCTAATGAGCAGTTCTTC. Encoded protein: CASSYGGRRPNEQFF.

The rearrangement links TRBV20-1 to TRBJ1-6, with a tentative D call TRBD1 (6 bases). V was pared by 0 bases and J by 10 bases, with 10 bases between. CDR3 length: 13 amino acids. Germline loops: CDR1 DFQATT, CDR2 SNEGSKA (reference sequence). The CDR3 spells CSARDQQGSPLHF. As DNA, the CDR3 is TGCAGTGCTAGAGACCAACAGGGATCACCCCTCCACTTT.

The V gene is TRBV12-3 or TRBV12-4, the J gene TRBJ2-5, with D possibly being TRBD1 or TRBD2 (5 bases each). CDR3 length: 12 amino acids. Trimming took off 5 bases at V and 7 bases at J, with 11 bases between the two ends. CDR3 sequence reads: CASSPGTMTQYF. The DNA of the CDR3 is TGTGCCAGCAGTCCCGGGACCATGACCCAGTACTTC.

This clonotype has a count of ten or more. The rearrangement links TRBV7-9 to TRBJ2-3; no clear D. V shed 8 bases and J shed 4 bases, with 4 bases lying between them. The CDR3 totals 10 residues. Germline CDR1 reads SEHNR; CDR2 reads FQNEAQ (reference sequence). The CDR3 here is CASGADTQYF. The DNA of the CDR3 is TGTGCCAGCGGGGCAGATACGCAGTATTTT.

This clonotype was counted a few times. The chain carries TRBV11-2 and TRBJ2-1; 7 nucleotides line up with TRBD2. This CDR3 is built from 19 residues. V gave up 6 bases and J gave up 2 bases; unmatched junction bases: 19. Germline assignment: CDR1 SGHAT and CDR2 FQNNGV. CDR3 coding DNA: TGTGCCAGCAGTTGGGGGGATCCCCTTGGAGCGGGACCCTACAATGAGCAGTTCTTC. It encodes CASSWGDPLGAGPYNEQFF.

CDR3 in DNA: TGTGCCAGCAGCACGGGACGGACACAAGAGACCCAGTACTTC. Residues: CASSTGRTQETQYF. The V and J genes are TRBV5-8 and TRBJ2-5; tentatively, D is TRBD1 or TRBD2 (5 bases each). Deletions cut 4 bases from V and 2 bases from J, with 12 bases between. Germline V gives CDR1 SGHTS, CDR2 YDEGEE. The CDR3 is 14 amino acids.

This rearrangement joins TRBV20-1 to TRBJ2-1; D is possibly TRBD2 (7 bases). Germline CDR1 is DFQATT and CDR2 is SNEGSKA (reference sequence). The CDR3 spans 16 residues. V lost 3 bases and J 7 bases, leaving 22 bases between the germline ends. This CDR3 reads CSASGGGAGVDNEQFF. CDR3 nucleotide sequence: TGCAGTGCTAGTGGGGGCGGGGCGGGAGTAGATAATGAGCAGTTCTTC.

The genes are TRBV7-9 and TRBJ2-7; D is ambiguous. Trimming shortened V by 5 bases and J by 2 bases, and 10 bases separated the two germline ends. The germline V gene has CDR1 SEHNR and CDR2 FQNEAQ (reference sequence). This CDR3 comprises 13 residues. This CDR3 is CASSGTSAYEQYF. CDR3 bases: TGTGCCAGCAGCGGAACATCCGCCTACGAGCAGTACTTC.

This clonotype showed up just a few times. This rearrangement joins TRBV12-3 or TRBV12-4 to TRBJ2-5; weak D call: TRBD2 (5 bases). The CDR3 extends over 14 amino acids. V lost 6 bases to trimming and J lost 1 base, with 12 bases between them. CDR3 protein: CASRAGNLQETQYF. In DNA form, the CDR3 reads TGTGCCAGCAGAGCCGGGAACCTCCAAGAGACCCAGTACTTC.

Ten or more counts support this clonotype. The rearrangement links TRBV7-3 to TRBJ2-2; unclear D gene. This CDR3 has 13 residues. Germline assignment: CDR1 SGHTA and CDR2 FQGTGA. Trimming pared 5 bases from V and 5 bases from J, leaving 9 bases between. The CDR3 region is CASSLTRTGELFF. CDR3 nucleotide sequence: TGTGCCAGCAGCCTGACTCGGACCGGGGAGCTGTTTTTT.

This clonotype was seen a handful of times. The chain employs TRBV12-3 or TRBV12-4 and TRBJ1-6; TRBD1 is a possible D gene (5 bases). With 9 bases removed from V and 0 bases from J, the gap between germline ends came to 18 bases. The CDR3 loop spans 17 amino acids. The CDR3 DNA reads TGTGCCAGTGGCAGGGACCTTTACAGCTCCTATAATTCACCCCTCCACTTT. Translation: CASGRDLYSSYNSPLHF.

The CDR3 DNA sequence: TGTGCCAGCAGCTTAGTTCCCGACAGTGGGGGAGGCTACACCTTC. Translation: CASSLVPDSGGGYTF. This chain uses TRBV7-9 with TRBJ1-2; D might be TRBD1 (5 bases). Germline V gene data show CDR1 as SEHNR and CDR2 as FQNEAQ (reference sequence). There are 15 residues in the CDR3. Trimming shortened V by 1 base and J by 8 bases, and 17 bases separated the two germline ends.

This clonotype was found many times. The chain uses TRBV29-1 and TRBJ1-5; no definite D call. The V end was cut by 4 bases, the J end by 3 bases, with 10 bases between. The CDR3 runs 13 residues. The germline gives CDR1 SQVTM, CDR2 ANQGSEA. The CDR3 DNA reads TGCAGCGTTGCACTGGCTCCCAATCAGCCCCAGCATTTT. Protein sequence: CSVALAPNQPQHF. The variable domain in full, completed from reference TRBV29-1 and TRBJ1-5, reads SAVISQKPSRDICQRGTSLTIQCQVDSQVTMMFWYRQQPGQSLTLIATANQGSEATYESGFVIDKFPISRPNLTFSTLTVSNMSPEDSSIYLCSVALAPNQPQHFGDGTRLSIL.

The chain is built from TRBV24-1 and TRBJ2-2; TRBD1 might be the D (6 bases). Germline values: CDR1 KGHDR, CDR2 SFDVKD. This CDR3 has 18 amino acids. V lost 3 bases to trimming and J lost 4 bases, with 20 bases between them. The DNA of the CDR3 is TGTGCCACCAGTGATGTCCCTAACCCCCGGACAGCCACCGGGGAGCTGTTTTTT. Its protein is CATSDVPNPRTATGELFF.

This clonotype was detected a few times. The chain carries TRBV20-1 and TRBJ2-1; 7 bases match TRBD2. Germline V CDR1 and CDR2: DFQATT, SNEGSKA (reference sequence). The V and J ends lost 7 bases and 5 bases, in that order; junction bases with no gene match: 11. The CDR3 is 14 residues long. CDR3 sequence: CSGMASGPNNEQFF. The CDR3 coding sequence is TGCAGTGGCATGGCTAGCGGTCCCAACAATGAGCAGTTCTTC.

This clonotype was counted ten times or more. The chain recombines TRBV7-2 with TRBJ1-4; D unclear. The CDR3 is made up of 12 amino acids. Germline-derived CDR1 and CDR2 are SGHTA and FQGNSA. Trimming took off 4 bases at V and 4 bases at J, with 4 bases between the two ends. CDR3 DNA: TGTGCCAGCAGCTCCTATAATGAAAAACTGTTTTTT. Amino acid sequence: CASSSYNEKLFF.

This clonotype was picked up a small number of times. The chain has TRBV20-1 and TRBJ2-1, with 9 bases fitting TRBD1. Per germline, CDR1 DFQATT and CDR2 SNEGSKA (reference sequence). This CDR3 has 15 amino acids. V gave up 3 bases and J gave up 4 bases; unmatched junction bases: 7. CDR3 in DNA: TGCAGTGCTAGGAATGACAGGGGGATTTACAATGAGCAGTTCTTC. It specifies CSARNDRGIYNEQFF.

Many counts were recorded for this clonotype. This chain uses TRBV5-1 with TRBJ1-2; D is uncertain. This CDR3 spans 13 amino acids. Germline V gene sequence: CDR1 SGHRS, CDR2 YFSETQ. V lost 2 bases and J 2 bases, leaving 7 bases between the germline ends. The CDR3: CASSFAENYGYTF. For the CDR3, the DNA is TGCGCCAGCAGCTTCGCGGAAAACTATGGCTACACCTTC.

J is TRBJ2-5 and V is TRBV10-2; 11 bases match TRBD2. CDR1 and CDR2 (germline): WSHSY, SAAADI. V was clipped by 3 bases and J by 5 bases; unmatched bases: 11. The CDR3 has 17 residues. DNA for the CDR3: TGCGCCAGCAGTGAACTAGCGGGGGACCCCGAAAGGGAGACCCAGTACTTC. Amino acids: CASSELAGDPERETQYF.

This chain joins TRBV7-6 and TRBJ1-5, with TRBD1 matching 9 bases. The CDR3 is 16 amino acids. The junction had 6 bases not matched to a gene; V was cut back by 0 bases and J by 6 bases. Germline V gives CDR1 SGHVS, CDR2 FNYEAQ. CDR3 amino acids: CASSLATGGSGQPQHF. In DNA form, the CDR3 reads TGTGCCAGCAGCTTAGCGACAGGGGGTTCTGGTCAGCCCCAGCATTTT. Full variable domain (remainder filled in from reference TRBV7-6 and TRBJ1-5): GAGVSQSPRYKVTKRGQDVALRCDPISGHVSLYWYRQALGQGPEFLTYFNYEAQQDKSGLPNDRFSAERPEGSISTLTIQRTEQRDSAMYRCASSLATGGSGQPQHFGDGTRLSIL.

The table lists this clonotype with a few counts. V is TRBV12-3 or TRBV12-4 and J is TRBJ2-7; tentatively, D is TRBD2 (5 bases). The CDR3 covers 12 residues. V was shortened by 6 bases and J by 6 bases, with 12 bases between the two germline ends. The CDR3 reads CASSWENREQYF. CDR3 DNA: TGTGCCAGCAGCTGGGAGAATCGCGAGCAGTACTTC.

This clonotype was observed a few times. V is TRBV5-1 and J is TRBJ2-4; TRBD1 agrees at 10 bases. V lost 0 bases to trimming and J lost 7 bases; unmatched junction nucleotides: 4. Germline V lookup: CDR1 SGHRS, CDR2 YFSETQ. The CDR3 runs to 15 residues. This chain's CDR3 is CASSLASDRGNIQYF. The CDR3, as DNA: TGCGCCAGCAGCTTGGCTTCGGACAGGGGGAACATTCAGTACTTC.